One sample yielded the 14 T cell receptor beta chains listed below, sequenced in a study of tumor-infiltrating lymphocytes in localized non-small cell lung cancer. Sequencing used immunoSEQ multiplex PCR; TCRdb keeps in-frame clones, though not all of them. Of roughly 25,000 clones detected, 69% appear once; the ten largest clones hold under 15%. The sequenced sample consisted of lung tumor tissue. These TCRs come from a human donor with non-small cell lung cancer.

Of note for this clone: Its ends do not fully match the called genes, so a read error is possible. CDR3 residues: CASSSGGGNTEASF. The CDR3 bases are TGTGCCAGCAGCTCCGGGGGGGGGAACACTGAAGCTTCCTTT. V gene TRBV7-6 combines with J gene TRBJ1-1, with D maybe TRBD1 (5 bases). This CDR3 is built from 14 residues. The germline V gene encodes CDR1 SGHVS and CDR2 FNYEAQ.

This rearrangement joins TRBV10-3 to TRBJ1-3; D is unresolved. V gave up 3 bases and J gave up 4 bases, with 7 bases separating them. From germline, CDR1 is ENHRY and CDR2 SYGVKD. The CDR3 is 13 residues long. CDR3 protein: CAISDSTGNTIYF. The CDR3 DNA sequence: TGTGCCATCAGTGATTCAACGGGAAACACCATATATTTT.

The chain is built from TRBV6-6 and TRBJ1-5; D is ambiguous. V lost 7 bases to trimming and J lost 0 bases, with 13 bases between them. The CDR3 covers 15 residues. CDR1 is MNHNY and CDR2 is SVGAGI in the germline V gene (reference sequence). Here the CDR3 reads CASTLIWGSNQPQHF. The CDR3 DNA reads as TGTGCCAGCACCCTAATTTGGGGTAGCAATCAGCCCCAGCATTTT.

The chain has TRBV7-2 and TRBJ1-2; 7 positions match TRBD1. V lost 1 base to trimming and J lost 4 bases; unmatched junction nucleotides: 3. Germline loops: CDR1 SGHTA, CDR2 FQGNSA. The CDR3 contains 14 residues. The CDR3 sequence is CASSLDGTAYGYTF. The CDR3 DNA reads TGTGCCAGCAGCTTAGACGGGACAGCCTATGGCTACACCTTC.

J is TRBJ2-3 and V is TRBV14; 7 bases agree with TRBD2. Germline V gives CDR1 SGHDN, CDR2 FVKESK. The CDR3 length is 17 residues. The junction had 11 bases not matched to a gene; V was cut back by 0 bases and J by 5 bases. CDR3 loop: CASSQDLAGVRKDTQYF. CDR3 DNA: TGTGCCAGCAGCCAAGATCTGGCGGGAGTAAGGAAAGATACGCAGTATTTT.

The chain combines TRBV6-4 with TRBJ2-3; tentatively, D is TRBD2 (5 bases). The V end was cut by 3 bases, the J end by 0 bases, with 7 bases between. The germline V gene has CDR1 MRHNA and CDR2 SNTAGT. The CDR3 consists of 14 residues. The CDR3 DNA reads TGTGCCAGCAGTGATGGCGGGAGCACAGATACGCAGTATTTT. Its translation: CASSDGGSTDTQYF.

CDR3 in amino acids: CASPGQFCSYEQYF. The CDR3 coding sequence is TGTGCCAGCCCCGGACAGTTTTGCTCCTACGAGCAGTACTTC. V is TRBV28 and J is TRBJ2-7, with a weak D call TRBD1 (6 bases). This CDR3 region has 14 residues. Per the germline V gene, CDR1 is MDHEN and CDR2 is SYDVKM. Trimming took 8 bases from V and 0 from J, leaving 14 bases between them.

This chain links TRBV7-9 with TRBJ2-7; 7 nucleotides match TRBD2. The CDR3 sequence is 19 residues long. In germline, CDR1 is SEHNR, CDR2 FQNEAQ (reference sequence). V gave up 5 bases and J gave up 2 bases; unmatched junction bases: 21. CDR3 residues: CASSGEPRWRAGKTYEQYF. CDR3 DNA: TGTGCCAGCAGCGGAGAACCTCGTTGGCGAGCGGGAAAGACCTACGAGCAGTACTTC.

The rearrangement uses TRBV7-2 and TRBJ1-1; D perhaps matches TRBD1 (5 bases). Germline lookup yields CDR1 SGHTA and CDR2 FQGNSA. The CDR3 contains 15 residues. Trimming removed 4 bases from V and 3 bases from J, with 15 bases in between. CDR3: CASSSQMGGYTEAFF. The CDR3 region has the DNA TGTGCCAGCAGCTCTCAAATGGGGGGGTACACTGAAGCTTTCTTT. Supplemented by reference TRBV7-2 and TRBJ1-1, the full variable domain reads GAGVSQSPSNKVTEKGKDVELRCDPISGHTALYWYRQSLGQGLEFLIYFQGNSAPDKSGLPSDRFSAERTGGSVSTLTIQRTQQEDSAVYLCASSSQMGGYTEAFFGQGTRLTVV.

The chain links TRBV28 to TRBJ2-5; the match to TRBD1 covers 7 bases. Germline trimming cut 6 bases from V and 5 bases from J; bases unmatched to any gene: 12. CDR1 and CDR2 from the germline V gene are MDHEN and SYDVKM. The length of the CDR3 is 15 residues. The chain's CDR3 is CASRPGGHPRETQYF. CDR3 coding DNA: TGTGCCAGCAGACCAGGGGGACACCCGAGGGAGACCCAGTACTTC.

The sample holds a few counts of this clone. The chain uses TRBV5-1 and TRBJ2-7; maybe TRBD1 (6 bases). V lost 0 bases to trimming and J lost 5 bases, with 18 bases between them. This CDR3 spans 16 amino acids. Germline CDR1 and CDR2: SGHRS and YFSETQ. CDR3 amino acids: CASSLGIGTPAHEQYF. As DNA, the CDR3 is TGCGCCAGCAGCTTGGGGATAGGGACACCGGCCCACGAGCAGTACTTC.

The chain combines TRBV12-1 with TRBJ2-5. TRBV12-1 is an annotated pseudogene. The CDR3 length is 12 residues. The CDR3 loop is CASSFAGETQYF. The CDR3 DNA follows: TGTGCCAGCAGCTTTGCGGGGGAGACCCAGTACTTC.

In its sample, this clone was seen a few times. V usage is TRBV27 and J usage is TRBJ2-1; the match to TRBD1 covers 11 bases. Unmatched junction bases numbered 9, after V lost 6 bases and J lost 8 bases. CDR1 MNHEY and CDR2 SMNVEV come from the germline V gene (reference sequence). The CDR3 spans 15 residues. The CDR3 sequence is CASSWGTGGIYEQFF. The CDR3 nucleotides are TGTGCCAGCAGCTGGGGGACAGGGGGGATTTATGAGCAGTTCTTC.

The gene calls are TRBV19 and TRBJ2-1, with D perhaps TRBD2 (5 bases). The CDR3 totals 15 residues. Germline V gene sequence: CDR1 LNHDA, CDR2 SQIVND (reference sequence). Trimming shortened V by 2 bases and J by 3 bases, and 11 bases separated the two germline ends. In DNA, the CDR3 is TGTGCCAGTAGTATAACGGCAGCGGACTACAATGAGCAGTTCTTC. Translating gives CASSITAADYNEQFF.